These T cell receptor beta chains were read from a single sample in a study of cytomegalovirus exposure and HLA in healthy donors. The repertoire was sequenced with immunoSEQ multiplex PCR; TCRdb's copy has only in-frame clones and lacks some. The data hold more than 150,000 clones, with about 85% observed a single time. Sequencing input: PBMCs. The receptors originated from a man aged 45-65 years in good health and CMV-seropositive. CDR3s include the opening cysteine and the closing phenylalanine or tryptophan. A D gene is named only where the DNA matches it firmly. The size of a clone is reported for some rows only, either as once, few or many, or as a class for expanded clones.

CASSDRERNTIYF TGTGCCAGCAGTGACAGGGAGAGAAACACCATATATTTT TRBJ1-3 TRBV6-4 NA NA
CAWSEGQGTYQPQHF TGTGCCTGGAGTGAGGGGCAGGGGACGTATCAGCCCCAGCATTTT TRBJ1-5 TRBV30 NA NA
CASSLEYRAQETQYF TGCGCCAGCAGCTTGGAATACAGGGCCCAAGAGACCCAGTACTTC TRBJ2-5 TRBV5-1 NA NA
CASSTMGQGNYGYTF TGTGCCAGCAGTACCATGGGACAGGGGAACTATGGCTACACCTTC TRBJ1-2 TRBV28 NA TRBD1
CSVERLAESSYNEQFF TGCAGCGTTGAACGACTAGCGGAAAGCTCCTACAATGAGCAGTTCTTC TRBJ2-1 TRBV29-1 NA TRBD2
CASSNSGGKPTGELFF TGTGCCAGCAGTAACTCAGGGGGTAAACCCACCGGGGAGCTGTTTTTT TRBJ2-2 TRBV6-5 NA TRBD1
CASRGKTNYGYTF TGTGCCAGCAGGGGCAAGACTAACTATGGCTACACCTTC TRBJ1-2 TRBV28 NA NA
CASSRGTSPTYNEQFF TGTGCCAGCAGCCGGGGGACGTCCCCAACCTACAATGAGCAGTTCTTC TRBJ2-1 TRBV11-2 NA NA
CASSLQEGTEAFF TGTGCCAGCAGTTTACAGGAAGGCACTGAAGCTTTCTTT TRBJ1-1 TRBV27 NA NA
CASSLRGNTDTQYF TGTGCCAGCAGCCTCCGGGGGAACACAGATACGCAGTATTTT TRBJ2-3 TRBV5-4 NA NA
CASSGSGNTIYF TGTGCCAGCTCAGGGTCTGGAAACACCATATATTTT TRBJ1-3 TRBV28 NA NA
CASHEVGTEAFF TGTGCCAGCCATGAGGTCGGCACTGAAGCTTTCTTT TRBJ1-1 TRBV2 NA NA
CASSPGLGTGELFF TGTGCCAGCAGCCCGGGACTAGGGACCGGGGAGCTGTTTTTT TRBJ2-2 TRBV9 NA TRBD2
CASSVGAYPTDTQYF TGTGCCAGCAGCGTGGGAGCCTACCCCACAGATACGCAGTATTTT TRBJ2-3 TRBV9 NA NA
CASSPALAGWDTGELFF TGTGCCAGCAGCCCCGCCCTGGCAGGGTGGGACACCGGGGAGCTGTTTTTT TRBJ2-2 TRBV11-2 NA NA
CASRSGLPPTDTQYF TGTGCCAGCAGATCGGGACTACCGCCGACAGATACGCAGTATTTT TRBJ2-3 TRBV27 NA TRBD2
CASTSTGESSYEQYF TGCGCCAGCACCTCGACAGGGGAGAGCTCCTACGAGCAGTACTTC TRBJ2-7 TRBV10-1 NA TRBD1
CASSDRSGGMGLAQFF TGTGCCAGCAGCGACCGAAGCGGGGGGATGGGGTTGGCGCAGTTCTTC TRBJ2-1 TRBV7-9 NA TRBD2
CASSRVNTEAFF TGTGCCAGCAGCCGGGTAAACACTGAAGCTTTCTTT TRBJ1-1 TRBV5-6 NA NA
CSANGGAAYEQYF TGCAGCGCCAACGGGGGAGCAGCCTACGAGCAGTACTTC TRBJ2-7 TRBV29-1 NA NA
CASSYPGQGSRSYNEQFF TGCGCCAGCAGCTACCCGGGACAGGGGTCCCGCTCCTACAATGAGCAGTTCTTC TRBJ2-1 TRBV5-1 few TRBD1
CASSLMSGGVTGELFF TGTGCCAGCAGCTTAATGTCGGGAGGGGTCACCGGGGAGCTGTTTTTT TRBJ2-2 TRBV7-6 once TRBD2
CASSSGQGNEQYF TGTGCCAGCAGCTCCGGACAGGGGAACGAGCAGTACTTC TRBJ2-7 TRBV5-4 NA TRBD1
CASSLFWRQGDTEAFF TGTGCCAGCAGCTTGTTCTGGCGACAGGGTGACACTGAAGCTTTCTTT TRBJ1-1 TRBV5-6 NA TRBD1
CASSSAWGGGEKLFF TGCGCCAGCAGCTCCGCATGGGGCGGCGGCGAAAAACTGTTTTTT TRBJ1-4 TRBV5-1 few NA
CASRTSGGPYYEQFF TGTGCCAGCAGAACTAGCGGGGGGCCCTATTATGAGCAGTTCTTC TRBJ2-1 TRBV5-4 NA TRBD2
CSAPTGGKQYF TGCAGTGCTCCAACAGGGGGAAAGCAGTACTTC TRBJ2-7 TRBV20-1 NA TRBD1
CASSLGTGVPPSSGNTIYF TGCGCCAGCAGCTTGGGGACAGGGGTACCCCCAAGCTCTGGAAACACCATATATTTT TRBJ1-3 TRBV5-1 NA TRBD1
CASSPQGSTIQYF TGTGCCAGCAGCCCGCAGGGTAGTACCATTCAGTACTTC TRBJ2-4 TRBV7-2 NA NA
CATWELRANVLTF TGTGCCACCTGGGAGCTAAGGGCCAACGTCCTGACTTTC TRBJ2-6 TRBV15 NA NA
CASRPTTGSNQPQHF TGTGCCAGCAGACCCACGACAGGCAGCAATCAGCCCCAGCATTTT TRBJ1-5 TRBV6-6 NA NA